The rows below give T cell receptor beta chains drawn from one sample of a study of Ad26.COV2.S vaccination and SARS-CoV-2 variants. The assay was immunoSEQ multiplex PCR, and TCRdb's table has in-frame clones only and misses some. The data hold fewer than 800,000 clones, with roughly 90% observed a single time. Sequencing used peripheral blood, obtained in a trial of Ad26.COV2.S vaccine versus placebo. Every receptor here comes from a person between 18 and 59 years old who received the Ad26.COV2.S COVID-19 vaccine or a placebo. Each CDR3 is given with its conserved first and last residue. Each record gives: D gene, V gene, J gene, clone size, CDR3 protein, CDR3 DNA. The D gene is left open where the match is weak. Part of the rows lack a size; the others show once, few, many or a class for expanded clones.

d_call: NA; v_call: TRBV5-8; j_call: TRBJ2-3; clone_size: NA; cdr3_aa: CASSLGQQQTDTQYF; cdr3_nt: TGTGCCAGCAGCTTGGGGCAGCAACAAACAGATACGCAGTATTTT
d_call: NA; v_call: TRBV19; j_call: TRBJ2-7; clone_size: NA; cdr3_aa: CASSTASGSYEQYF; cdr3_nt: TGTGCCAGTAGTACAGCGTCCGGGAGCTACGAGCAGTACTTC
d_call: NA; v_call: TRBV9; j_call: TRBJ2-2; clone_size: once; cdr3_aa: CASSARDADNFHLSNTGELFF; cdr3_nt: TGTGCCAGCAGCGCACGGGACGCGGACAACTTCCATTTATCGAACACCGGGGAGCTGTTTTTT
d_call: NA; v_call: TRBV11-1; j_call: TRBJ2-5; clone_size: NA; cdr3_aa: CASSLQGRKETQYF; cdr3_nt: TGTGCCAGCAGCTTACAGGGGAGGAAAGAGACCCAGTACTTC
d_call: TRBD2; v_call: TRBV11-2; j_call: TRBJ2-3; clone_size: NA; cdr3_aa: CASSSLLRAGDGDTQYF; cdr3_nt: TGTGCCAGCAGCTCTCTCCTGAGAGCGGGAGATGGGGATACGCAGTATTTT
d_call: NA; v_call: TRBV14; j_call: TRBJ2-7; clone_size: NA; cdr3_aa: CASSLRGRLAPEQYF; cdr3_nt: TGTGCCAGCAGCCTCAGAGGGCGGCTAGCTCCCGAGCAGTACTTC
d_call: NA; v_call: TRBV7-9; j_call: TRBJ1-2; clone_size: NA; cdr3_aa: CASSSTGNGYTF; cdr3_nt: TGTGCCAGCAGCTCTACAGGGAATGGCTACACCTTC
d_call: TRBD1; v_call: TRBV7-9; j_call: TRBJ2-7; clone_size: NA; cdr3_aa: CASSRLGQGSYEQYF; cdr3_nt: TGTGCCAGCAGCCGCTTGGGACAGGGGTCCTACGAGCAGTACTTC
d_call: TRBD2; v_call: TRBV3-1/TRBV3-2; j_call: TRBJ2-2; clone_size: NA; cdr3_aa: CASRQRTSHTGELFF; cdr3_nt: TGTGCCAGCAGGCAACGGACTAGCCACACCGGGGAGCTGTTTTTT
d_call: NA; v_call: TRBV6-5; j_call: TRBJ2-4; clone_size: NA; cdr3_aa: CAARYAAKNIQYF; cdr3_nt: TGTGCCGCTCGCTATGCGGCCAAAAACATTCAGTACTTC
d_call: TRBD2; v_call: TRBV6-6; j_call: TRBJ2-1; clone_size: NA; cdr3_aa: CASRPSGGTFNEQFF; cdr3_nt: TGTGCCAGCAGACCTAGCGGGGGGACCTTCAATGAGCAGTTCTTC
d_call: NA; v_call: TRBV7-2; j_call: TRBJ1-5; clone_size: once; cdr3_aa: CASSKDGRDNQPQHF; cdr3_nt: TGTGCCAGCAGCAAAGATGGCAGGGACAATCAGCCCCAGCATTTT
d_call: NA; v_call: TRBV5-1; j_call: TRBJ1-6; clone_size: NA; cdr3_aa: CASSLGTAARNSPLHF; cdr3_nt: TGCGCCAGCAGCTTGGGTACGGCAGCGCGGAATTCACCCCTCCACTTT
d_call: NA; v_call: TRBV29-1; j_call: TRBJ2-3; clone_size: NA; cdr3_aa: CSVRQQLTDTQYF; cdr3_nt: TGCAGCGTGCGCCAACAGCTCACAGATACGCAGTATTTT
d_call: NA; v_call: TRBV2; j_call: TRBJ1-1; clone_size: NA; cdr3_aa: CASRRTGTEAFF; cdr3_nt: TGTGCCAGCAGGAGGACGGGCACTGAAGCTTTCTTT
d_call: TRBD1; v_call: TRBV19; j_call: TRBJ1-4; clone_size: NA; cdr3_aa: CASSKQLLGQGYEKLFF; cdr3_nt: TGTGCCAGTAGCAAACAACTGCTGGGACAGGGGTATGAAAAACTGTTTTTT
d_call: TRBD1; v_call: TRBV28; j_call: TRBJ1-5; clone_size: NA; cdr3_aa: CASSKGDRTWQPQHF; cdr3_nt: TGTGCCAGCAGTAAGGGGGACAGGACCTGGCAGCCCCAGCATTTT